Presented here are 11 T cell receptor beta chains from one specimen sequenced in a study of CD8 T cells in Susac syndrome. With random hexamers, reverse transcription was performed on about 0.5 to 1 ug of RNA. MiXCR was run by TCRdb on the immunoSEQ multiplex PCR reads, yielding one entry per CDR3 protein. The sample has around 160,000 distinct CDR3 sequences; about 93% are singletons. The source material was CD4+ T cells from PBMCs. Receptors originate from a human donor in good health.

This chain joins TRBV20-1 and TRBJ1-2, with D unresolved. CDR3 length: 9 amino acids. CDR1 and CDR2 from the germline V gene are DFQATT and SNEGSKA (reference sequence). The CDR3 reads CTAVYGYTF. The CDR3 nucleotides read TGCACAGCCGTCTATGGCTACACCTTC.

This chain uses TRBV12-3 or TRBV12-4 with TRBJ2-2, with 8 bases fitting TRBD2. The CDR3 spans 17 residues. V trimming: 5 bases; J trimming: 0 bases; junction bases outside the gene matches: 8. For the CDR3, the DNA is TGTGCCAGCAGTCCCTCGGGAGGGACGGCGAACACCGGGGAGCTGTTTTTT. Its protein product is CASSPSGGTANTGELFF.

This clonotype was seen just once. CDR3 sequence: CATSRALGTYEQYF. DNA of the CDR3: TGTGCCACCAGCAGAGCCCTCGGGACCTACGAGCAGTACTTC. The rearrangement links TRBV15 to TRBJ2-7, with D possibly being TRBD2 (5 bases). The CDR3 extends over 14 amino acids. Trimming removed 1 base from V and 2 bases from J, with 9 bases in between. CDR1 is LNHNV, CDR2 YYDKDF, per germline (reference sequence). Supplemented by reference TRBV15 and TRBJ2-7, the full variable domain reads DAMVIQNPRYQVTQFGKPVTLSCSQTLNHNVMYWYQQKSSQAPKLLFHYYDKDFNNEADTPDNFQSRRPNTSFCFLDIRSPGLGDTAMYLCATSRALGTYEQYFGPGTRLTVT.

The chain recombines TRBV19 with TRBJ2-5, with a weak D call TRBD1 (5 bases). Per germline, CDR1 LNHDA and CDR2 SQIVND (reference sequence). The V and J ends lost 5 bases and 7 bases respectively, with 14 bases between them. This CDR3 has 13 amino acids. The CDR3 DNA reads as TGTGCCAGTAGTTTACAGGATCCTGGGACCCAGTACTTC. Translating it yields CASSLQDPGTQYF.

This chain links TRBV29-1 with TRBJ1-1; D gene unclear. V lost 5 bases to trimming and J lost 4 bases, with 11 bases between them. The CDR3 contains 12 residues. Germline CDR1 is SQVTM and CDR2 is ANQGSEA. CDR3 in amino acids: CSVRSGGTEAFF. DNA of the CDR3: TGCAGCGTTAGATCAGGTGGCACTGAAGCTTTCTTT. Based on the CDR3 plus reference TRBV29-1 and TRBJ1-1, the full variable domain is SAVISQKPSRDICQRGTSLTIQCQVDSQVTMMFWYRQQPGQSLTLIATANQGSEATYESGFVIDKFPISRPNLTFSTLTVSNMSPEDSSIYLCSVRSGGTEAFFGQGTRLTVV.

This sequence joins TRBV6-5 and TRBJ1-4; D gene unclear. The CDR3 has 15 residues. Trimming left V 0 bases short and J 4 bases short, with 9 bases between. Germline V gene data show CDR1 as MNHEY and CDR2 as SVGAGI. CDR3 amino acids: CASSYSVHRNEKLFF. The CDR3 region has the DNA TGTGCCAGCAGTTACTCTGTTCACCGTAATGAAAAACTGTTTTTT.

The chain carries TRBV20-1 and TRBJ2-3; D call uncertain. Looked up from germline, CDR1 is DFQATT and CDR2 is SNEGSKA (reference sequence). The CDR3 is made up of 14 amino acids. With 7 bases removed from V and 1 base from J, the gap between germline ends came to 15 bases. The CDR3 nucleotides are TGCAGTGAGCGTTTGGGGATGGGCACAGATACGCAGTATTTT. It is translated as CSERLGMGTDTQYF.

This sequence joins TRBV20-1 and TRBJ2-1, with TRBD1 as a possible D gene (5 bases). CDR1 DFQATT and CDR2 SNEGSKA come from the germline V gene (reference sequence). Trimming stripped 0 bases from V and 7 bases from J, with 16 bases between. CDR3 size: 15 residues. Here the CDR3 reads CSARDVGAPRNEQFF. The CDR3 bases are TGCAGTGCTAGAGATGTAGGGGCCCCACGGAATGAGCAGTTCTTC.

The gene calls are TRBV20-1 and TRBJ2-3; maybe TRBD2 (5 bases). The CDR3 loop spans 15 amino acids. Germline values: CDR1 DFQATT, CDR2 SNEGSKA (reference sequence). Trimming left V 5 bases short and J 0 bases short, with 15 bases between. This CDR3 is CSAAPKRISTDTQYF. The CDR3 DNA sequence: TGCAGTGCTGCCCCCAAGCGGATTAGCACAGATACGCAGTATTTT.

V usage is TRBV15 and J usage is TRBJ2-3; a possible D gene is TRBD2 (5 bases). V lost 3 bases, J lost 0 bases, and 10 bases lay in between. Germline CDR1 LNHNV, CDR2 YYDKDF (reference sequence). The CDR3 is made up of 15 amino acids. The CDR3 bases are TGTGCCACCAGCAGTGCGGGCGTTAGCACAGATACGCAGTATTTT. Translation gives CATSSAGVSTDTQYF. Variable domain in full (rest from reference TRBV15 and TRBJ2-3): DAMVIQNPRYQVTQFGKPVTLSCSQTLNHNVMYWYQQKSSQAPKLLFHYYDKDFNNEADTPDNFQSRRPNTSFCFLDIRSPGLGDTAMYLCATSSAGVSTDTQYFGPGTRLTVL.

V gene TRBV18 combines with J gene TRBJ2-7, with TRBD1 identical over 9 bases. The V gene end was trimmed by 6 bases and the J gene end by 1 base; junction bases not matched to a gene: 7. Germline-derived CDR1 and CDR2 are KGHSH and LQKENI. The CDR3 length is 15 residues. The CDR3 region is CASSPGTGTSYEQYF. For the CDR3, the DNA is TGTGCCAGCTCTCCCGGGACAGGGACTTCCTACGAGCAGTACTTC. The full variable domain, in which reference TRBV18 and TRBJ2-7 provide the parts outside the CDR3, is NAGVMQNPRHLVRRRGQEARLRCSPMKGHSHVYWYRQLPEEGLKFMVYLQKENIIDESGMPKERFSAEFPKEGPSILRIQQVVRGDSAAYFCASSPGTGTSYEQYFGPGTRLTVT.